Sequencing of this T cell receptor beta chain was carried out in a study of Graves' ophthalmopathy and Graves' hyperthyroidism. The V gene's germline CDR1 is SNHLY and CDR2 FYNNEI. Trimming cost V 4 bases and J 5 bases, with 9 bases left between them. The CDR3 has 12 residues. PBMCs were obtained from 8.5 to 10 ml of fresh peripheral blood. The authors amplified TCR beta CDR3 regions, and they did so from RNA transcripts for repertoire sequencing. An opening RT-PCR round employed HTBI primers and preceded a second-round multiplex PCR. One entry per CDR3 protein, called by TCRdb with MiXCR from the multiplex PCR reads. This sample has 200,000 to 250,000 distinct CDR3 sequences, with under 25% found just once. This clonotype was counted at least ten times.

The TCR originated in a woman between 50 and 59 years old with Graves' ophthalmopathy. Sequencing was done on a sample of peripheral blood. The rearrangement uses TRBV2 and TRBJ2-7; D possibly corresponds to TRBD2 (5 bases). The CDR3 protein is CASSGGFNEQYF. The CDR3 DNA sequence: TGTGCCAGCAGTGGAGGGTTTAACGAGCAGTACTTC.